This T cell receptor (beta chain) comes out of a study of blood T cell repertoires in COVID-19. Overall study: Sites across the United States, Italy and Spain contributed samples from acute and convalescent COVID-19. T cells, B-cell-depleted T cells, or PBMCs supplied cDNA or gDNA.

Germline assignment: CDR1 MNHEY and CDR2 SVGEGT. CDR3 size: 13 residues. With V trimmed by 6 bases and J by 4 bases, 4 bases remained unmatched. Per the original methods: How many nucleated cells were present was estimated from reference gene primer amplification. Assay used: immunoSEQ multiplex PCR; TCRdb lists only in-frame clones, some missing. That table gives V, J and clone size, and the DNA gave D and trimming. The repertoire holds about 350,000 clones, around nine tenths seen once, with roughly 3.4% in the top ten. The receptor was isolated from a young woman who had recovered from COVID-19. V is TRBV6-2 or TRBV6-3 and J is TRBJ2-7; the match to TRBD2 covers 9 bases. Source material: peripheral blood. CDR3 DNA: TGTGCCAGCAGCTCTAGCGGGAAATACGAGCAGTACGTC. The encoded protein is CASSSSGKYEQYV.